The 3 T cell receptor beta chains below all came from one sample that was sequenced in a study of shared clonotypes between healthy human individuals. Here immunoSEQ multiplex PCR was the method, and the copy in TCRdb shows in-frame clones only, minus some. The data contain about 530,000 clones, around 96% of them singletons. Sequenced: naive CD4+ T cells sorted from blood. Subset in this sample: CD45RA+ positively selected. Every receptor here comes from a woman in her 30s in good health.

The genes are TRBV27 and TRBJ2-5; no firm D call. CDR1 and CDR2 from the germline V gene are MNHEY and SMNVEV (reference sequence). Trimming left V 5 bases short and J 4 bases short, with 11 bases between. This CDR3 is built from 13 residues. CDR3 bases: TGTGCCAGCAGTGCCCGGAATCTAGAGACCCAGTACTTC. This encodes CASSARNLETQYF.

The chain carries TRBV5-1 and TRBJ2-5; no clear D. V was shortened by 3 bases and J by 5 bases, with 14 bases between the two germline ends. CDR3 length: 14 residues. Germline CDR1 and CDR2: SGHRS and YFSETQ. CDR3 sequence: CASSSPSVPETQYF. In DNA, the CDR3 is TGCGCCAGCAGCTCGCCTTCGGTTCCGGAGACCCAGTACTTC.

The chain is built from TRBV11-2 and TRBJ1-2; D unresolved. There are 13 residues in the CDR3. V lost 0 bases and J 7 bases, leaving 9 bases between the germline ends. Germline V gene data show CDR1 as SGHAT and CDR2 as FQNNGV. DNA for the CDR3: TGTGCCAGCAGCTTAGACCGGACGGCTGGCTACACCTTC. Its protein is CASSLDRTAGYTF.